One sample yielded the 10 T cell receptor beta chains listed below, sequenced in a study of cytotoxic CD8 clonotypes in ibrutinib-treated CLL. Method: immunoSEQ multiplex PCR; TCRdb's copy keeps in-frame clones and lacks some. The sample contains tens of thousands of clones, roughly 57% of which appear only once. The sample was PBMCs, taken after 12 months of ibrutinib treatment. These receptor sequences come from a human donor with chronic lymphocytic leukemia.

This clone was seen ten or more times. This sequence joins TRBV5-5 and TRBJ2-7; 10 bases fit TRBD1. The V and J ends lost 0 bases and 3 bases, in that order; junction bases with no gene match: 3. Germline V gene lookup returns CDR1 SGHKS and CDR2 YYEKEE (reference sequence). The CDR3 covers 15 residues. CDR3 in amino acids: CASSLVGQGFYEQYV. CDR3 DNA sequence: TGTGCCAGCAGCTTGGTGGGACAGGGGTTCTACGAGCAGTACGTC.

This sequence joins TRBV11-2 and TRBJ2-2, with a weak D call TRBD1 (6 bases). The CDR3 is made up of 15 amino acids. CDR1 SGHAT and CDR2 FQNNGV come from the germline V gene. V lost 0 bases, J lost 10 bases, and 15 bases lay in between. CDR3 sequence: CASSLDNVGAEELFF. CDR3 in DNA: TGTGCCAGCAGCTTAGATAATGTGGGGGCCGAGGAGCTGTTTTTT.

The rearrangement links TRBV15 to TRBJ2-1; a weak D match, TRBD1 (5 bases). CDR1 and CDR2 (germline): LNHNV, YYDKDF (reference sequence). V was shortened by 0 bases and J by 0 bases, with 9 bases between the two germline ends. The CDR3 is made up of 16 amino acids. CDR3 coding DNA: TGTGCCACCAGCAGAGATCAACAGGTCTCCTACAATGAGCAGTTCTTC. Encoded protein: CATSRDQQVSYNEQFF.

The CDR3 DNA is TGCGCCAGCAGCTTGGGCAGGGGGCGGGGAGAGACCCAGTACTTC. Its translation: CASSLGRGRGETQYF. The V call is TRBV5-1, the J call TRBJ2-5; 8 bases map to TRBD1. Germline V gene lookup returns CDR1 SGHRS and CDR2 YFSETQ. CDR3 length: 15 residues. J lost 4 bases, V lost 0 bases, and 5 bases had no gene match.

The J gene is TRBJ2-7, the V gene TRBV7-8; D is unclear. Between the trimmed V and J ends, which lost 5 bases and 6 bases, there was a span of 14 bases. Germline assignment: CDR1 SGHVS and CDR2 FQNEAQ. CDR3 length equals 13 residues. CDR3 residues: CASSLGRSPEQYV. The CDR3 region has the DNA TGTGCCAGCAGCCTGGGTCGCAGCCCCGAGCAGTACGTC.

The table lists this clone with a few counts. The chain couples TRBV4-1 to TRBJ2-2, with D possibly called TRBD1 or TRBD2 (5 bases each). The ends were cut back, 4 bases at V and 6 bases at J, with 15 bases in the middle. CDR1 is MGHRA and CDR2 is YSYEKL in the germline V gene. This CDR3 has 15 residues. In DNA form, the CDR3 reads TGCGCCAGCAGCCCCCTGAGGGGAGTTCCCGGGGAGCTGTTTTTT. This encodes CASSPLRGVPGELFF.

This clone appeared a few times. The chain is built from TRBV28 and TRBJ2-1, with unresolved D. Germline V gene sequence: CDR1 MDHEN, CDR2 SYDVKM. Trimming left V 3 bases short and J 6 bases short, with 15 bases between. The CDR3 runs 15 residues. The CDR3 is CASSFVGSSFNEQFF. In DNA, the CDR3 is TGTGCCAGCAGTTTCGTAGGATCCAGCTTCAATGAGCAGTTCTTC.

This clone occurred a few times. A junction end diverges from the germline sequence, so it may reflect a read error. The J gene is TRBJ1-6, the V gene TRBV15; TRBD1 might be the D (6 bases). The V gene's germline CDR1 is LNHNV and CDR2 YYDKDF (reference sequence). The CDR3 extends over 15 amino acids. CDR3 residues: CATRRGGTMHSPLHF. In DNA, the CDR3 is TGTGCCACCAGAAGAGGGGGAACAATGCATTCACCCCTCCACTTT.

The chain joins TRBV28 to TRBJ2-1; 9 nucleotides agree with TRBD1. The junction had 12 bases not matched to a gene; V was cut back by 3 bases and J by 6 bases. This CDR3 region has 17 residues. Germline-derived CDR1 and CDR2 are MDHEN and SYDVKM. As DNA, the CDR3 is TGTGCCAGCAGTTTCCTGGGACAGGGAAAGGGTTCCAATGAGCAGTTCTTC. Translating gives CASSFLGQGKGSNEQFF.

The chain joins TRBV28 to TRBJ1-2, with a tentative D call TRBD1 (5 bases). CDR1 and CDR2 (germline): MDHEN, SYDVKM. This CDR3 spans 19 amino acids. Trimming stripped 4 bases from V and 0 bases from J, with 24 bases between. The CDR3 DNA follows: TGTGCCAGCAGTTCCCTCCTTCCACAGAAGTGGGACTCTAACTATGGCTACACCTTC. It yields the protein CASSSLLPQKWDSNYGYTF.